This TCR beta chain was identified during a study of identical twins. Germline V CDR1 and CDR2: DFQATT, SNEGSKA (reference sequence). The CDR3 runs 16 residues. The V gene end was trimmed by 3 bases and the J gene end by 5 bases; junction bases not matched to a gene: 6. TCRdb itself ran the 5' RACE reads through MiXCR, one entry per CDR3 protein. The sample has 1.5 million to 2 million distinct CDR3 sequences; about 30% are singletons. Study-wide results and caveats: Cross-sectional statistical analysis was relied on for the conclusions, without the same donors being followed. Excess sharing between twins was weaker in beta out-of-frame sequences. Insertion counts were lower in abundant cord blood beta clonotypes, a trend that memory repertoires did not show.

Only a few counts were recorded for this clonotype. Its antigen remains unidentified. The sample was cord blood. The chain uses TRBV20-1 and TRBJ2-3; 15 bases align to TRBD2. The clonotype was recovered from a newborn girl in good health. The CDR3, as DNA: TGCAGTGCTAGGTTTAGGACTAGCGGGGGGGGAGATACGCAGTATTTT. Its translation: CSARFRTSGGGDTQYF.